The rows below give T cell receptor beta chains drawn from one sample of a study of T cells in Graves' hyperthyroidism and ophthalmopathy. TCRdb re-called the multiplex PCR reads through MiXCR, storing one row per CDR3 protein. The sample has 400,000 to 600,000 distinct CDR3 sequences, about 16% seen once. Sequenced material: blood. These TCRs come from a woman under 40 with Graves' ophthalmopathy. CDR3s include the opening cysteine and the closing phenylalanine or tryptophan. Each record gives: V gene, D gene, clone size, J gene, CDR3 DNA, CDR3 protein. D genes are given only for firm matches. Only part of the rows carry a size: once, few, many, or a class if the clone is expanded.

TRBV27	-	-	TRBJ2-1	TGTGCCAGCAGTTTATATTCCCCTGGGCAGGCCAATGAGCAGTTCTTC	CASSLYSPGQANEQFF
TRBV12-3/TRBV12-4	-	many	TRBJ2-1	TGTGCCAGCAGTTCAAGGGGTTTATACAATGAGCAGTTCTTC	CASSSRGLYNEQFF
TRBV2	-	many	TRBJ1-1	TGTGCCAGCACTCTGGGCGAAGGCACTGAAGCTTTCTTT	CASTLGEGTEAFF
TRBV18	-	many	TRBJ2-1	TGTGCCAGCTCACCTCTCGACACGGTCGCAGTTGAGCAGTTCTTC	CASSPLDTVAVEQFF
TRBV20-1	-	many	TRBJ1-5	TGCAGTGCTAGAAGGGGAGGGGCGAGCGGACAGCCCCAGCATTTT	CSARRGGASGQPQHF
TRBV5-1	TRBD1	many	TRBJ1-4	TGCGCCAGCAGCTTGGGGGACAGGGAATGGGAGGAAAAACTGTTTTTT	CASSLGDREWEEKLFF
TRBV5-8	TRBD1	many	TRBJ2-5	TGTGCCAGCAGCTTGGACAGGGGGCTTTTGCAGACCCAGTACTTC	CASSLDRGLLQTQYF
TRBV2	-	many	TRBJ1-4	TGTGCCAGCAGTGAAGAACTTACTGAAAAACTGTTTTTT	CASSEELTEKLFF
TRBV5-1	-	many	TRBJ1-5	TGCGCCAGCAGCCACGCCCTAAATCAGCCCCAGCATTTT	CASSHALNQPQHF
TRBV29-1	-	few	TRBJ2-7	TGCAGCGTCGCCCCCGGACAGCCATCCTACGAGCAGTACTTC	CSVAPGQPSYEQYF
TRBV12-3/TRBV12-4	TRBD1	-	TRBJ1-5	TGTGCCAGCAGCCCTTTAGGACAGGGGGCGGGTCAGCCCCAGCATTTT	CASSPLGQGAGQPQHF
TRBV5-5	-	many	TRBJ1-5	TGTGCCAGCAGCTTGGGCGGGTTGGTGGGCAATCAGCCCCAGCATTTT	CASSLGGLVGNQPQHF
TRBV7-2	-	many	TRBJ2-2	TGTGCCAGCAGCTTAGCGGGAGTCAGGACAGATAACACCGGGGAGCTGTTTTTT	CASSLAGVRTDNTGELFF
TRBV11-2	TRBD2	many	TRBJ2-7	TGTGCCAGCAGCCGAACCCATGGACTAGCGGGAGGGCCGAGCGAGCAGTACTTC	CASSRTHGLAGGPSEQYF
TRBV7-2	TRBD2	many	TRBJ2-1	TGTGCCAGCAGCTTACCGGGGGCGGGAGGGCCCAATGAGCAGTTCTTC	CASSLPGAGGPNEQFF
TRBV12-3/TRBV12-4	TRBD2	-	TRBJ2-7	TGTGCCAGCACCGAGACTAGCGGGAGAGGGGAGCAGTACTTC	CASTETSGRGEQYF
TRBV24-1	-	-	TRBJ1-1	TGTGCCACCAGTGCCGGGATAGGGACTGAAGCTTTCTTT	CATSAGIGTEAFF
TRBV20-1	TRBD2	-	TRBJ2-2	TGCAGTGCTAGGACTAGCGGGGCAGCCGGGGAGCTGTTTTTT	CSARTSGAAGELFF
TRBV9	TRBD2	-	TRBJ2-7	TGTGCCAGCAGCGTATGCGGACTAGCGGGAGGCCGATCCTACGAGCAGTACTTC	CASSVCGLAGGRSYEQYF
TRBV6-1	-	many	TRBJ1-5	TGTGCCACCAAGCCGATATCTTGGGCAGGGTTGCAGCCCCAGCATTTT	CATKPISWAGLQPQHF
TRBV5-5	TRBD2	few	TRBJ2-1	TGTGCCAGCATAGCGGGGTCCGGGCCCTACAATGAGCAGTTCTTC	CASIAGSGPYNEQFF
TRBV18	-	-	TRBJ1-2	TGTGCCAGCTCGGACAAAGGGGTTGGTAACTATGGCTACACCTTC	CASSDKGVGNYGYTF
TRBV6-2/TRBV6-3	TRBD2	many	TRBJ2-7	TGTGCCAGCAGGAAAAGCGGGGGCAGCTCCTACGAGCAGTACTTC	CASRKSGGSSYEQYF
TRBV2	-	-	TRBJ2-7	TGTGCCAGCACCAGACGGGATTCCTACGAGCAGTACTTC	CASTRRDSYEQYF
TRBV28	-	many	TRBJ2-1	TGTGCCAGCAGTATTGGGACTCCCTACAATGAGCAGTTCTTC	CASSIGTPYNEQFF
TRBV6-2/TRBV6-3	TRBD1	-	TRBJ2-3	TGTGCCAGCAAGCAAGGACAGGGAACAGATACGCAGTATTTT	CASKQGQGTDTQYF
TRBV11-2	-	many	TRBJ2-2	TGTGCCAGCAGCCCAAGGGTTACGAACACCGGGGAGCTGTTTTTT	CASSPRVTNTGELFF
TRBV2	-	few	TRBJ1-4	TGTGCCAGCAGTGAAGGAGCAGGGCGGTTCACTAATGAAAAACTGTTTTTT	CASSEGAGRFTNEKLFF
TRBV5-8	-	once	TRBJ2-2	TGTGCCAGCAGCTCACAGGGACCACATTTCACCGGGGAGCTGTTTTTT	CASSSQGPHFTGELFF
TRBV4-2	-	many	TRBJ1-2	TGTGCCAGCAGCCAAGACTTTACGGGGCGCGGCTATGGCTACACCTTC	CASSQDFTGRGYGYTF
TRBV6-1	-	few	TRBJ1-1	TGTGCCAGCAGTTCCTCAGGGAAGACCCCAGGAGCTTTCTTT	CASSSSGKTPGAFF
TRBV5-6	TRBD2	-	TRBJ2-3	TGTGCCAGCAGCTTACGGCCGACTAGCGGCCCAGATACGCAGTATTTT	CASSLRPTSGPDTQYF
TRBV12-3/TRBV12-4	TRBD2	many	TRBJ2-7	TGTGCCAGCAGTTCCTTCCTGACTAGCGGGAAAGTCGAGCAGTACTTC	CASSSFLTSGKVEQYF
TRBV4-1	TRBD1	few	TRBJ1-5	TGCGCCAGCAGCCATGAATTTGGGACAGGGCGTAGCAATCAGCCCCAGCATTTT	CASSHEFGTGRSNQPQHF
TRBV12-3/TRBV12-4	-	-	TRBJ2-5	TGTGCCAGCAGTTCGTGGGACGGGAGTCAAGAGACCCAGTACTTC	CASSSWDGSQETQYF
TRBV12-3/TRBV12-4	-	-	TRBJ2-2	TGTGCCAGCAGTTTAAATCCGAACACCGGGGAGCTGATTTTT	CASSLNPNTGELIF
TRBV29-1	-	-	TRBJ2-7	TGCAGCGTTGAGGTGATGAACGAGCAGTACTTC	CSVEVMNEQYF
TRBV28	TRBD1	many	TRBJ1-5	TGTGCCAGCAGTTCCCCTCAGGGGGTCCCTATTCAGCCCCAGCATTTT	CASSSPQGVPIQPQHF
TRBV19	-	-	TRBJ2-1	TGTGCCAGTAGAACCTTCGGGCTAGCCCTCAATGAGCAGTTCTTC	CASRTFGLALNEQFF
TRBV3-1	-	many	TRBJ2-3	TGTGCCAGCAGCCAACCGGGACCAACTAGCACAGATACGCAGTATTTT	CASSQPGPTSTDTQYF
TRBV7-9	-	many	TRBJ2-5	TGTGCCAGCAGCTTAGCCCCCCAAGCTCAAGAGACCCAGTACTTC	CASSLAPQAQETQYF
TRBV5-1	-	many	TRBJ2-1	TGCGCCAGCAGCTTCGGGGTCTCAGTATACAATGAGCAGTTCTTC	CASSFGVSVYNEQFF
TRBV9	TRBD2	-	TRBJ2-3	TGTGCCAGCAGCGTAGCCCTAGCGGGAGTGGATACGCAGTATTTT	CASSVALAGVDTQYF
TRBV7-2	TRBD1	few	TRBJ1-6	TGTGCCAGCAGCTTGGACAGGGAAAATTCACCCCTCCACTTT	CASSLDRENSPLHF
TRBV19	-	-	TRBJ2-5	TGTGCCAGTAGTCTGGAGCCAAGGGCTGAGACCCAGTACTTC	CASSLEPRAETQYF
TRBV10-3	-	-	TRBJ2-4	TGTGCCATCAGTGAGTCGAAAGACCACCTCCAAAACATTCAGTACTTC	CAISESKDHLQNIQYF